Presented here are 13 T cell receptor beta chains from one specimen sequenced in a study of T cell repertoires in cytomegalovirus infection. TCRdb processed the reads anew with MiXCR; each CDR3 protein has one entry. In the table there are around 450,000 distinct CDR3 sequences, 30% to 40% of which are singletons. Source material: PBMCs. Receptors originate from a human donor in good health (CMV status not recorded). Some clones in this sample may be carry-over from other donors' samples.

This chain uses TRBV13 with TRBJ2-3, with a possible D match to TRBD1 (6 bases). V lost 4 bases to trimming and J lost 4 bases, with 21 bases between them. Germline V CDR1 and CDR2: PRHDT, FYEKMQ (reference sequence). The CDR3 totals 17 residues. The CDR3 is CASSSLALNRQADTQYF. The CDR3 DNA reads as TGTGCCAGCAGCTCCCTAGCTTTAAACAGACAGGCAGATACGCAGTATTTT.

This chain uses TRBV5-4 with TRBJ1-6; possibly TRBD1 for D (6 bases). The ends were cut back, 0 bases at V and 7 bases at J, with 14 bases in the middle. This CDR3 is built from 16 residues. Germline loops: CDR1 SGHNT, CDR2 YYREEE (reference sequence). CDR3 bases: TGTGCCAGCAGCTTGGGGGGGCCGGGGGACAATTCACCCCTCCACTTT. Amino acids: CASSLGGPGDNSPLHF.

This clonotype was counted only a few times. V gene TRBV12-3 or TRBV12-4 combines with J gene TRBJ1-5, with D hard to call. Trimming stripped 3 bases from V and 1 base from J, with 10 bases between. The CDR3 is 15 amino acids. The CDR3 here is CASSFGGPSNQPQHF. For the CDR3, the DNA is TGTGCCAGCAGTTTTGGTGGTCCCAGCAATCAGCCCCAGCATTTT.

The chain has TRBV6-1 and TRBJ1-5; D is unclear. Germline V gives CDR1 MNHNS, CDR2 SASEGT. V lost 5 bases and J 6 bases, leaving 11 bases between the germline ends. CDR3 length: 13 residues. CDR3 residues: CASSKGSVQPQHF. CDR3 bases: TGTGCCAGCAGTAAAGGGTCGGTTCAGCCCCAGCATTTT.

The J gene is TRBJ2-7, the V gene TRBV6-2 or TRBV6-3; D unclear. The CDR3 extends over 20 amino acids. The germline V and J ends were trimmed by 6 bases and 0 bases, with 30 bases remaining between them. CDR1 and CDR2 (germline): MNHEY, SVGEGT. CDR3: CASRALGIHESSQISYEQYF. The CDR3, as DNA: TGTGCCAGCAGAGCCTTAGGGATCCACGAGTCGTCCCAAATCTCCTACGAGCAGTACTTC.

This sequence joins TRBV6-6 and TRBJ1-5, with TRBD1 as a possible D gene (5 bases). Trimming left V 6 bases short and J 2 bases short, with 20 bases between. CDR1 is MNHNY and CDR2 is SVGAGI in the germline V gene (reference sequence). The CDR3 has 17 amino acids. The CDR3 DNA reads TGTGCCAGCAGGGGCCCGCCGGGGCGGTATGGCAATCAGCCCCAGCATTTT. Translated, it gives CASRGPPGRYGNQPQHF.

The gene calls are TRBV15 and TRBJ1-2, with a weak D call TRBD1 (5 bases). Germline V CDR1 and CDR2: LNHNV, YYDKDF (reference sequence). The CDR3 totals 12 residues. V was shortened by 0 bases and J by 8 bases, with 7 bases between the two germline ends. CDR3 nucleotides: TGTGCCACCAGCAGAGAGGGACGCGGCTACACCTTC. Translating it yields CATSREGRGYTF.

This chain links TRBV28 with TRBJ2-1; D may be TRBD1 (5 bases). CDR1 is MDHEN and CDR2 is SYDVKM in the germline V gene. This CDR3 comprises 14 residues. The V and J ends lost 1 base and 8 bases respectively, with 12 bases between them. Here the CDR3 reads CASSLSGRADEQFF. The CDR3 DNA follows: TGTGCCAGCAGTTTATCCGGCAGGGCGGATGAGCAGTTCTTC.

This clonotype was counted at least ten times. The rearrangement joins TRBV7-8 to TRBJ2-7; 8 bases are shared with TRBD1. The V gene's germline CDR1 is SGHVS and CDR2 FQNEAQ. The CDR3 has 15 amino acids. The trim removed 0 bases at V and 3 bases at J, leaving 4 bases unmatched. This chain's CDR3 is CASSLAAGQGYEQYF. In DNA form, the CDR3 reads TGTGCCAGCAGCTTAGCCGCAGGACAGGGCTACGAGCAGTACTTC.

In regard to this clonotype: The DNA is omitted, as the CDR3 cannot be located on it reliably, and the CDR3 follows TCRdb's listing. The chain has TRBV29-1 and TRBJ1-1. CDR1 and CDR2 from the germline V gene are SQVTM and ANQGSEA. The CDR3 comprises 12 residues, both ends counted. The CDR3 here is CSVAPGNTEAVF.

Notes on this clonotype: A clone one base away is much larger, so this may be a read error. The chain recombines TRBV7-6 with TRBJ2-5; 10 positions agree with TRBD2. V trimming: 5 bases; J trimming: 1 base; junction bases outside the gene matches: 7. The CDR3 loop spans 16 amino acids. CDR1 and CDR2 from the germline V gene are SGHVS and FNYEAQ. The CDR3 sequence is CASSNVRTSGQETQYF. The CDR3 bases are TGTGCCAGCAGCAACGTGCGGACTAGCGGCCAAGAGACCCAGTACTTC.

The CDR3: CASSREEETQYF. CDR3 DNA: TGTGCCAGCAGCCGGGAAGAAGAGACCCAGTACTTC. The chain carries TRBV2 and TRBJ2-5; possible D gene TRBD2, 5 bases. V was pared by 6 bases and J by 3 bases, with 8 bases between. The CDR3 runs to 12 residues. Germline assignment: CDR1 SNHLY and CDR2 FYNNEI.

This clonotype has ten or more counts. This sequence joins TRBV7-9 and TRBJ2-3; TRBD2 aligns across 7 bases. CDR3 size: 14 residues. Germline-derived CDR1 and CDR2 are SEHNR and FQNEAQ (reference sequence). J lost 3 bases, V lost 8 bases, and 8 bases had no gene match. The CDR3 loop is CASYDRGVTDTQYF. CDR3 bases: TGTGCCAGCTATGACCGGGGGGTTACAGATACGCAGTATTTT. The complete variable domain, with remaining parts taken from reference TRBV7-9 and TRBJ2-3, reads DTGVSQNPRHKITKRGQNVTFRCDPISEHNRLYWYRQTLGQGPEFLTYFQNEAQLEKSRLLSDRFSAERPKGSFSTLEIQRTEQGDSAMYLCASYDRGVTDTQYFGPGTRLTVL.